A single sample is the source of the 5 T cell receptor beta chains below, sequenced in a study of blood T cell repertoires in COVID-19. Sequenced by immunoSEQ multiplex PCR; TCRdb stores in-frame clones only, minus some. The sample has tens of thousands of clones, 86% seen once. Specimen: peripheral blood. The receptor set was obtained from a woman aged 60 to 75 with acute or convalescent COVID-19.

The rearrangement joins TRBV5-1 to TRBJ1-1; no firm D call. The CDR3 loop spans 13 amino acids. Germline V gene data show CDR1 as SGHRS and CDR2 as YFSETQ. Trimming removed 4 bases from V and 6 bases from J, with 13 bases in between. This CDR3 is CASSTAAGSEAFF. Written as DNA, the CDR3 is TGCGCCAGCAGCACCGCCGCGGGGTCTGAAGCTTTCTTT.

The chain carries TRBV7-9 and TRBJ1-2; no clear D gene. Per germline, CDR1 SEHNR and CDR2 FQNEAQ (reference sequence). The length of the CDR3 is 15 residues. V lost 0 bases, J lost 7 bases, and 15 bases lay in between. CDR3 nucleotides: TGTGCCAGCAGCTTAGCGGTGATAGAGGGATCTGGCTACACCTTC. It translates to CASSLAVIEGSGYTF.

This clone showed up just once. The rearrangement uses TRBV3-1 (or the pseudogene TRBV3-2) and TRBJ2-7; D might be TRBD1 (6 bases). This CDR3 spans 15 amino acids. Germline V gives CDR1 LGHDT, CDR2 YNNKEL (reference sequence). Trimming cost V 0 bases and J 3 bases, with 12 bases left between them. CDR3 coding DNA: TGTGCCAGCAGCCAAGATGAACAGGGAATCTACGAGCAGTACTTC. As protein: CASSQDEQGIYEQYF.

The V gene is TRBV10-3, the J gene TRBJ1-4; TRBD1 is a possible D gene (6 bases). Germline V gene lookup returns CDR1 ENHRY and CDR2 SYGVKD. This CDR3 spans 17 amino acids. V gave up 10 bases and J gave up 5 bases, with 26 bases separating them. The CDR3 nucleotides are TGTGCCACCTCTGGGGCCCAGGGGCAAGGGATCAATGAAAAACTGTTTTTT. Its translation: CATSGAQGQGINEKLFF.

The chain employs TRBV9 and TRBJ2-7, with 10 bases aligning to TRBD2. Germline V gene data show CDR1 as SGDLS and CDR2 as YYNGEE. There are 14 residues in the CDR3. V shed 4 bases and J 3 bases; nucleotides not matched to a gene: 4. As DNA, the CDR3 is TGTGCCAGCAGCAAAGGACTAGCGGACTACGAGCAGTACTTC. Translating it yields CASSKGLADYEQYF.